This is a list of T cell receptor beta chains from one sample in a study of blood T cell repertoires in COVID-19. Profiled with immunoSEQ multiplex PCR; TCRdb holds only in-frame clones, not every one. The profile covers under 150,000 clones, with around four fifths appearing a single time and over 7.5% taken by the ten largest. Sequences were obtained from peripheral blood. Receptors were obtained from a woman between 40 and 50 years old with acute or convalescent COVID-19. Both conserved end residues are part of each CDR3. The order of the fields is D gene, V gene, J gene, clone size, CDR3 protein, CDR3 DNA. A D gene is named only where the DNA matches it firmly. Expanded clones get a size class; other rows say once, few or many, or leave the size out.

d_call: -; v_call: TRBV6-1; j_call: TRBJ1-2; clone_size: -; cdr3_aa: CASSDDRPTSYTF; cdr3_nt: TGTGCCAGCAGTGACGACAGGCCGACAAGCTACACCTTC
d_call: -; v_call: TRBV6-5; j_call: TRBJ1-3; clone_size: -; cdr3_aa: CASSYSGGIGGNTIYF; cdr3_nt: TGTGCCAGCAGTTACTCGGGGGGAATAGGTGGAAACACCATATATTTT
d_call: -; v_call: TRBV5-6; j_call: TRBJ1-1; clone_size: -; cdr3_aa: CASSPLRYDTEAFF; cdr3_nt: TGTGCCAGCAGCCCACTCCGGTATGACACTGAAGCTTTCTTT
d_call: TRBD2; v_call: TRBV7-3; j_call: TRBJ2-1; clone_size: -; cdr3_aa: CASSLSRTSGQQFF; cdr3_nt: TGTGCCAGCAGCTTAAGCCGGACTAGCGGACAGCAGTTCTTC
d_call: -; v_call: TRBV19; j_call: TRBJ1-5; clone_size: -; cdr3_aa: CARPEGGYQPQHF; cdr3_nt: TGTGCCAGACCCGAGGGAGGGTACCAGCCCCAGCATTTT
d_call: -; v_call: TRBV12-5; j_call: TRBJ2-5; clone_size: once; cdr3_aa: CASGGGALRAETQYF; cdr3_nt: TGTGCTAGTGGTGGGGGGGCCCTTAGGGCGGAGACCCAGTACTTC
d_call: -; v_call: TRBV6-5; j_call: TRBJ1-5; clone_size: -; cdr3_aa: CAAGGGQPQHF; cdr3_nt: TGTGCCGCGGGGGGGGGTCAGCCCCAGCATTTT
d_call: TRBD2; v_call: TRBV2; j_call: TRBJ2-7; clone_size: -; cdr3_aa: CATTSGETYEQYF; cdr3_nt: TGTGCCACAACTAGCGGTGAGACCTACGAGCAGTACTTC
d_call: -; v_call: TRBV7-9; j_call: TRBJ1-5; clone_size: -; cdr3_aa: CASSLSGVSGQPQHF; cdr3_nt: TGTGCCAGCAGCTTATCGGGGGTTTCAGGTCAGCCCCAGCATTTT
d_call: -; v_call: TRBV30; j_call: TRBJ1-5; clone_size: -; cdr3_aa: CAWSDKGVPYSQPQHF; cdr3_nt: TGTGCCTGGAGTGATAAGGGGGTTCCATACAGTCAGCCCCAGCATTTT
d_call: TRBD1; v_call: TRBV11-2; j_call: TRBJ2-2; clone_size: -; cdr3_aa: CASSPGTGVSGELFF; cdr3_nt: TGTGCCAGCAGTCCCGGGACAGGGGTGTCCGGGGAGCTGTTTTTT
d_call: TRBD2; v_call: TRBV4-1; j_call: TRBJ2-2; clone_size: -; cdr3_aa: CASSQGTGGSTGELFF; cdr3_nt: TGCGCCAGCAGCCAAGGAACGGGGGGGAGCACCGGGGAGCTGTTTTTT
d_call: -; v_call: TRBV3-1/TRBV3-2; j_call: TRBJ1-2; clone_size: -; cdr3_aa: CASSQSYREGPYGYTF; cdr3_nt: TGTGCCAGCAGCCAATCTTACAGGGAGGGTCCCTATGGCTACACCTTC
d_call: -; v_call: TRBV5-5; j_call: TRBJ1-2; clone_size: few; cdr3_aa: CASSPRTDGYTF; cdr3_nt: TGTGCCAGCAGCCCCCGGACAGATGGCTACACCTTC
d_call: -; v_call: TRBV7-2; j_call: TRBJ2-2; clone_size: -; cdr3_aa: CASSPRSGVNTGELFF; cdr3_nt: TGTGCCAGCAGCCCCCGTTCAGGGGTTAACACCGGGGAGCTGTTTTTT
d_call: -; v_call: TRBV6-5; j_call: TRBJ2-7; clone_size: -; cdr3_aa: CASRQDGTSYEQYF; cdr3_nt: TGTGCCAGCAGGCAGGACGGAACTAGCTACGAGCAGTACTTC
d_call: -; v_call: TRBV5-1; j_call: TRBJ2-5; clone_size: -; cdr3_aa: CASSFEAGLRQETQYF; cdr3_nt: TGCGCCAGCAGCTTCGAGGCAGGGCTCCGGCAAGAGACCCAGTACTTC
d_call: TRBD1; v_call: TRBV11-2; j_call: TRBJ1-4; clone_size: -; cdr3_aa: CASSLVRGQGFSTNEKLFF; cdr3_nt: TGTGCCAGCAGCTTAGTCCGGGGACAGGGGTTTTCAACTAATGAAAAACTGTTTTTT
d_call: -; v_call: TRBV19; j_call: TRBJ1-4; clone_size: -; cdr3_aa: CASSIRVREGEKLFF; cdr3_nt: TGTGCCAGTAGTATAAGGGTCCGGGAAGGGGAAAAACTGTTTTTT
d_call: -; v_call: TRBV6-5; j_call: TRBJ1-1; clone_size: few; cdr3_aa: CASTRGQYTEAFF; cdr3_nt: TGTGCCAGCACCCGAGGACAGTACACTGAAGCTTTCTTT
d_call: TRBD1; v_call: TRBV20-1; j_call: TRBJ1-6; clone_size: -; cdr3_aa: CSASYIRTGDSPLHF; cdr3_nt: TGCAGTGCTAGTTACATCCGGACAGGGGATTCACCCCTCCACTTT
d_call: TRBD1; v_call: TRBV7-9; j_call: TRBJ2-7; clone_size: once; cdr3_aa: CASSLVTGQGNPSYEQYF; cdr3_nt: TGTGCCAGCAGCTTAGTCACGGGACAGGGTAATCCCTCCTACGAGCAGTACTTC
d_call: -; v_call: TRBV7-2; j_call: TRBJ1-1; clone_size: -; cdr3_aa: CASSFGMNTEAFF; cdr3_nt: TGTGCCAGCAGCTTCGGGATGAACACTGAAGCTTTCTTT
d_call: -; v_call: TRBV7-2; j_call: TRBJ1-1; clone_size: -; cdr3_aa: CASSFLAGMNTEAFF; cdr3_nt: TGTGCCAGCAGCTTCCTCGCAGGAATGAACACTGAAGCTTTCTTT
d_call: TRBD2; v_call: TRBV10-3; j_call: TRBJ2-7; clone_size: -; cdr3_aa: CAISGASGLYEQYF; cdr3_nt: TGTGCCATCAGTGGGGCTAGCGGGCTTTACGAGCAGTACTTC
d_call: TRBD2; v_call: TRBV5-1; j_call: TRBJ2-3; clone_size: once; cdr3_aa: CASSLAVLAGSTDTQYF; cdr3_nt: TGCGCCAGCAGCTTGGCCGTTCTAGCGGGGAGCACAGATACGCAGTATTTT
d_call: -; v_call: TRBV27; j_call: TRBJ1-1; clone_size: -; cdr3_aa: CASSLAINTEAFF; cdr3_nt: TGTGCCAGCAGTTTAGCTATAAACACTGAAGCTTTCTTT
d_call: TRBD2; v_call: TRBV9; j_call: TRBJ2-4; clone_size: -; cdr3_aa: CASSVDGGNLAKNIQYF; cdr3_nt: TGTGCCAGCAGCGTAGACGGGGGGAATCTAGCCAAAAACATTCAGTACTTC
d_call: TRBD1; v_call: TRBV18; j_call: TRBJ1-4; clone_size: -; cdr3_aa: CASSPPGQGGEKLFF; cdr3_nt: TGTGCCAGCTCACCACCGGGACAGGGAGGAGAAAAACTGTTTTTT
d_call: -; v_call: TRBV6-5; j_call: TRBJ1-5; clone_size: -; cdr3_aa: CASSMTGNSNQPQHF; cdr3_nt: TGTGCCAGCAGTATGACAGGCAACAGCAATCAGCCCCAGCATTTT
d_call: -; v_call: TRBV30; j_call: TRBJ1-2; clone_size: -; cdr3_aa: CAWGWGENYGYTF; cdr3_nt: TGTGCCTGGGGGTGGGGCGAGAACTATGGCTACACCTTC
d_call: -; v_call: TRBV9; j_call: TRBJ2-7; clone_size: few; cdr3_aa: CASSATGVRGEQYF; cdr3_nt: TGTGCCAGCAGCGCCACCGGGGTCCGTGGCGAGCAGTACTTC
d_call: TRBD1; v_call: TRBV28; j_call: TRBJ1-1; clone_size: -; cdr3_aa: CASSLRGQGAGGTEAFF; cdr3_nt: TGTGCCAGCAGTTTAAGGGGACAGGGGGCCGGGGGCACTGAAGCTTTCTTT
d_call: TRBD2; v_call: TRBV7-9; j_call: TRBJ2-7; clone_size: -; cdr3_aa: CASSSFPFGTSGIYEQYF; cdr3_nt: TGTGCCAGCAGCTCCTTCCCGTTCGGGACTAGCGGGATCTACGAGCAGTACTTC
d_call: TRBD1; v_call: TRBV9; j_call: TRBJ2-7; clone_size: -; cdr3_aa: CASSGGTGIHEQYF; cdr3_nt: TGTGCCAGCAGCGGCGGGACAGGAATCCACGAGCAGTACTTC
d_call: TRBD1; v_call: TRBV5-4; j_call: TRBJ1-6; clone_size: -; cdr3_aa: CASSLAGQGYNSPLHF; cdr3_nt: TGTGCCAGCAGCTTGGCCGGACAGGGCTATAATTCACCCCTCCACTTT
d_call: -; v_call: TRBV28; j_call: TRBJ1-2; clone_size: -; cdr3_aa: CASSFGYVSLWGDGYTF; cdr3_nt: TGTGCCAGCAGTTTTGGTTATGTTTCATTGTGGGGAGATGGCTACACCTTC
d_call: TRBD1; v_call: TRBV5-1; j_call: TRBJ1-2; clone_size: -; cdr3_aa: CASSLEGQGANGYTF; cdr3_nt: TGCGCCAGCAGCTTGGAAGGACAGGGGGCGAATGGCTACACCTTC
d_call: -; v_call: TRBV19; j_call: TRBJ1-2; clone_size: -; cdr3_aa: CASQRGGQDYGYTF; cdr3_nt: TGTGCCTCACAAAGGGGGGGACAAGACTATGGCTACACCTTC
d_call: TRBD2; v_call: TRBV20-1; j_call: TRBJ2-2; clone_size: -; cdr3_aa: CSASASGGTGELFF; cdr3_nt: TGCAGTGCTAGTGCTAGCGGGGGTACAGGGGAGCTGTTTTTT
d_call: -; v_call: TRBV18; j_call: TRBJ2-1; clone_size: -; cdr3_aa: CASSPQERLAYNEQFF; cdr3_nt: TGTGCCAGCTCACCGCAGGAGAGGCTAGCGTACAATGAGCAGTTCTTC
d_call: -; v_call: TRBV19; j_call: TRBJ2-7; clone_size: -; cdr3_aa: CASSPRTVYEQYF; cdr3_nt: TGTGCCAGTAGTCCTAGGACTGTCTACGAGCAGTACTTC
d_call: TRBD1; v_call: TRBV7-2; j_call: TRBJ1-2; clone_size: -; cdr3_aa: CASTPGGHVGYTF; cdr3_nt: TGTGCCAGCACCCCAGGGGGCCATGTCGGCTACACCTTC
d_call: -; v_call: TRBV7-9; j_call: TRBJ2-2; clone_size: -; cdr3_aa: CASSRNSPNTGELFF; cdr3_nt: TGTGCCAGCAGCCGAAACTCCCCGAACACCGGGGAGCTGTTTTTT
d_call: TRBD2; v_call: TRBV30; j_call: TRBJ2-7; clone_size: -; cdr3_aa: CAWDRAGLFYEQYF; cdr3_nt: TGTGCCTGGGATAGGGCGGGACTATTCTACGAGCAGTACTTC